A selection of T cell receptor beta chains follows, all from one sample in a study of blood T cell repertoires in COVID-19. Clones were read by immunoSEQ multiplex PCR, and TCRdb kept only the in-frame ones, dropping some. The sample has around 190,000 clones, about 85% seen once. Input material: peripheral blood. The source is a man aged 25-45 years with acute or convalescent COVID-19. The CDR3 runs from the conserved cysteine through the conserved F or W. A D gene is named only where the DNA matches it firmly. Not all rows give a size; the values are once, few, many and, for expanded clones, a class.

D gene,V gene,CDR3 length,clone size,J gene,CDR3 DNA,CDR3 protein
NA,TRBV29-1,14,NA,TRBJ1-2,TGCAGCGTGCCTTTGTGGGGGGTCGACCCTGGCTACACCTTC,CSVPLWGVDPGYTF
NA,TRBV12-3/TRBV12-4,12,NA,TRBJ2-7,TGTGCCAGCAGTTTAAGCGGCCGCGGGGAGTACTTC,CASSLSGRGEYF
TRBD2,TRBV9,17,NA,TRBJ2-6,TGTGCCAGCAGCCCCGGGGGGATTTACTCTGGGGCCAACGTCCTGACTTTC,CASSPGGIYSGANVLTF
TRBD1,TRBV10-3,12,NA,TRBJ1-4,TGTGCCATCAGTGGACAGGGGCAAAGACTGTTTTTT,CAISGQGQRLFF
NA,TRBV2,15,NA,TRBJ1-2,TGTGCCAGTTATTCGGCACAGGGACGCGACTATGGCTACACCTTC,CASYSAQGRDYGYTF
NA,TRBV6-5,15,NA,TRBJ1-1,TGTGCCAGCAGTTACGGGGAGATGGTGGGCACTGAAGCTTTCTTT,CASSYGEMVGTEAFF
TRBD1,TRBV5-1,16,NA,TRBJ1-4,TGCGCCAGCAGCTTGGGGACAGGGGTTTCGGATGAAAAACTGTTTTTT,CASSLGTGVSDEKLFF
NA,TRBV28,12,NA,TRBJ2-7,TGTGCCAGCAGTTTACGGGTGAGGGAGCAGTACTTC,CASSLRVREQYF
TRBD2,TRBV5-1,17,NA,TRBJ2-3,TGCGCCAGCAGCTTGTCCAGGACTAGCGGGAGAACAGATACGCAGTATTTT,CASSLSRTSGRTDTQYF
NA,TRBV11-2,14,NA,TRBJ2-1,TGTGCCAGCAGCTTAGATGCAGGGTCTGGCGAGCAGTTCTTC,CASSLDAGSGEQFF
TRBD1,TRBV5-1,17,NA,TRBJ2-1,TGCGCCAGCAGGCCCCCGGACGGACAGGGAAGGGGCAATGAGCAGTTCTTC,CASRPPDGQGRGNEQFF
NA,TRBV6-1,11,NA,TRBJ2-1,TGTGCCAGCAGTGAAGCGCTTCGGGAGTTCTTC,CASSEALREFF
TRBD2,TRBV30,15,NA,TRBJ2-7,TGTGCCAGCACGCCCGGGACTAGCGGTTCCTACGAGCAGTACTTC,CASTPGTSGSYEQYF
NA,TRBV5-6,12,NA,TRBJ1-6,TGTGCCAGCAGCTTGCAGTTTTCACCCCTCCACTTT,CASSLQFSPLHF
NA,TRBV7-6,16,NA,TRBJ2-3,TGTGCCAGCAGCCCACCCGGCGGGGTGGGGACAGATACGCAGTATTTT,CASSPPGGVGTDTQYF
NA,TRBV29-1,15,NA,TRBJ2-2,TGCAGCGTTGCCCAGGGGATGAAAGGCACCGGGGAGCTGTTTTTT,CSVAQGMKGTGELFF
NA,TRBV14,16,once,TRBJ1-2,TGTGCCAGCAGCCAAGATCTACAGGATGAAAATTATGGCTACACCTTC,CASSQDLQDENYGYTF
NA,TRBV9,17,NA,TRBJ2-2,TGTGCCAGCAGCGTAGTAGGTAGGCCGGGGAACACCGGGGAGCTGTTTTTT,CASSVVGRPGNTGELFF
TRBD1,TRBV19,14,NA,TRBJ1-5,TGTGCCAGTAGTTTAGACAGGGTCAGTCAGCCCCAGCATTTT,CASSLDRVSQPQHF
TRBD1,TRBV5-5,15,NA,TRBJ1-1,TGTGCCAGCAGCCCAGGGGGAAGTAGGAACACTGAAGCTTTCTTT,CASSPGGSRNTEAFF
TRBD2,TRBV7-9,15,NA,TRBJ2-7,TGTGCCAGCAGCTCCATCGGGGGGGGACCCTACGAGCAGTACTTC,CASSSIGGGPYEQYF
NA,TRBV14,14,NA,TRBJ1-4,TGTGCCAGCAGCCAAGGTTGGGCAGATGGAAAACTGTTTTTT,CASSQGWADGKLFF
NA,TRBV28,12,NA,TRBJ1-2,TGTGCCTGCCAGGGAGGAGACTATGGCTACACCTTC,CACQGGDYGYTF
NA,TRBV12-3/TRBV12-4,13,NA,TRBJ1-1,TGTGCCAGTGTATCGGTACCGAACACTGAAGCTTTCTTT,CASVSVPNTEAFF
TRBD1,TRBV19,16,NA,TRBJ1-3,TGTGCCACAACCCGGGGCGGGACAGGGTCCGGAAACACCATATATTTT,CATTRGGTGSGNTIYF
NA,TRBV6-5,14,NA,TRBJ2-3,TGTGCCAGCAGGTTACAGGGTAGCACAGATACGCAGTATTTT,CASRLQGSTDTQYF
TRBD2,TRBV29-1,13,NA,TRBJ2-7,TGCAGCGTGGACACTAGCGGGGGCTACGAGCAGTACTTC,CSVDTSGGYEQYF
TRBD2,TRBV28,15,few,TRBJ2-7,TGTGCCAGCAGTTTTCTGGCGGGAGGGTACTACGAGCAGTACTTC,CASSFLAGGYYEQYF
TRBD1,TRBV11-2,14,few,TRBJ1-4,TGTGCCAGCAGCTTAGATCGGACAGGGACGAAACTGTTTTTT,CASSLDRTGTKLFF
TRBD2,TRBV18,16,NA,TRBJ2-7,TGTGCCAGCTCACCGACTGCTAGCGGGATCATTACGAGGCAGTACTTC,CASSPTASGIITRQYF
TRBD1,TRBV10-1,15,NA,TRBJ2-1,TGCGCCAGCAGTGAGTCTGGGACAGGTCTGAATGAGCAGTTCTTC,CASSESGTGLNEQFF
NA,TRBV19,14,NA,TRBJ2-5,TGTGCCAGTAGTAGTATCGGGGGTTGGGAGACCCAGTACTTC,CASSSIGGWETQYF
NA,TRBV5-5,15,NA,TRBJ2-7,TGTGCCAGCGACCTCCCTAGCGCTGGTTCCAACGAGCAGTACTTC,CASDLPSAGSNEQYF
TRBD2,TRBV27,18,NA,TRBJ2-3,TGTGCCAGCAGTCCTCCTAGCTCTAGCGGGGGGAACACAGATACGCAGTATTTT,CASSPPSSSGGNTDTQYF
NA,TRBV28,13,NA,TRBJ1-2,TGTGCCAGCAGTTTATTGAGCGGGAATGGCTACACCTTC,CASSLLSGNGYTF
NA,TRBV7-9,15,NA,TRBJ2-2,TGTGCCAGCAGCTTAGTCAAGGGGCGCCCCGGGGAGCTGTTTTTT,CASSLVKGRPGELFF
NA,TRBV27,13,NA,TRBJ2-1,TGTGCCAGCAGTTTGATTCTCTTGAGTGAGCAGTTCTTC,CASSLILLSEQFF
NA,TRBV10-1,15,NA,TRBJ2-3,TGCGCCAGCAGTGAGTCCGGGACATGGACAGATACGCAGTATTTT,CASSESGTWTDTQYF
TRBD1,TRBV6-6,12,NA,TRBJ2-2,TGTGCCAGCAGACAGGGGGCCGGGGAGCTGTTTTTT,CASRQGAGELFF
NA,TRBV30,13,NA,TRBJ1-5,TGTGCCTGGAGTTTTACAGGGAACCAGCCCCAGCATTTT,CAWSFTGNQPQHF
NA,TRBV19,12,NA,TRBJ1-1,TGTGCCAGTAGTAGCGGGAACACTGAAGCTTTCTTT,CASSSGNTEAFF
TRBD1,TRBV5-1,14,few,TRBJ1-5,TGCGCCAGCAGCTCCGGACAGGGGAATCAGCCCCAGCATTTT,CASSSGQGNQPQHF
NA,TRBV24-1,13,NA,TRBJ1-2,TGTGCCACCAGTGATTCCACAGGAATTGGCTACACCTTC,CATSDSTGIGYTF
TRBD2,TRBV13,15,NA,TRBJ2-1,TGTGCCAGCAGCTTATACACAAAGGGGAGGGATGAGCAGTTCTTC,CASSLYTKGRDEQFF
NA,TRBV14,17,NA,TRBJ2-1,TGTGCCAGCAGCCCAAAATACAGGACTATCATAAACAATGAGCAGTTCTTC,CASSPKYRTIINNEQFF
TRBD2,TRBV5-1,16,NA,TRBJ2-1,TGCGCCAGCAGCTTGAACCGGGAGGTCTCCTACAATGAGCAGTTCTTC,CASSLNREVSYNEQFF
TRBD2,TRBV4-2,18,NA,TRBJ2-2,TGTGCCAGCAGCCAATTACCCCCTAGCGGGCTTACCACCGGGGAGCTGTTTTTT,CASSQLPPSGLTTGELFF
TRBD1,TRBV7-3,15,NA,TRBJ2-7,TGTGCCAGCAGCATCGGACAGGGCCTGTCGAACGAGCAGTACTTC,CASSIGQGLSNEQYF
TRBD2,TRBV7-3,15,NA,TRBJ2-5,TGTGCCAGCAGCCGGGGACTAGCGGGACAAGAGACCCAGTACTTC,CASSRGLAGQETQYF
TRBD2,TRBV27,14,NA,TRBJ2-7,TGTGCCAGCGGCCCCACTAGCGGGGGTTACGAGCAGTACTTC,CASGPTSGGYEQYF
TRBD1,TRBV18,13,NA,TRBJ1-2,TGTGCCAGCTCACCGAGGACAGGGGATGGCTACACCTTC,CASSPRTGDGYTF